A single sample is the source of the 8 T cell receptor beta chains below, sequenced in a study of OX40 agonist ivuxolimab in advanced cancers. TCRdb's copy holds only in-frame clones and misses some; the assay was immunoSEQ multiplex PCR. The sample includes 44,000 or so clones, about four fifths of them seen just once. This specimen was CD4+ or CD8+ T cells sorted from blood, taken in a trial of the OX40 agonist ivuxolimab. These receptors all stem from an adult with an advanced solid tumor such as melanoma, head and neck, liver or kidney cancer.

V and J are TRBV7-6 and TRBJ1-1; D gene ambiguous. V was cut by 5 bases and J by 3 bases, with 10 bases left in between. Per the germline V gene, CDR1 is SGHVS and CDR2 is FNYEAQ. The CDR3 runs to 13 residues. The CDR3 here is CASSPSWDTEAFF. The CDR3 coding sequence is TGTGCCAGCAGCCCATCCTGGGACACTGAAGCTTTCTTT.

The CDR3 sequence: CAVQGANSPLHF. CDR3 DNA: TGTGCCGTACAGGGGGCAAATTCACCCCTCCACTTT. The J gene is TRBJ1-6, the V gene TRBV10-3; 9 bases are shared with TRBD1. The J segment lost 7 bases and the V segment lost 11 bases, leaving 3 bases of the junction unmatched. The germline V gene encodes CDR1 ENHRY and CDR2 SYGVKD. This CDR3 is 12 amino acids long.

The CDR3 loop reads CASSKAAGLSYNEQFF. The CDR3 coding sequence is TGTGCCAGCAGCAAGGCAGCGGGACTCTCCTACAATGAGCAGTTCTTC. The V and J genes are TRBV7-2 and TRBJ2-1; TRBD2 matches at 7 bases. The CDR3 totals 16 residues. Germline lookup yields CDR1 SGHTA and CDR2 FQGNSA. J was trimmed by 0 bases and V by 5 bases; bases with no gene match: 7.

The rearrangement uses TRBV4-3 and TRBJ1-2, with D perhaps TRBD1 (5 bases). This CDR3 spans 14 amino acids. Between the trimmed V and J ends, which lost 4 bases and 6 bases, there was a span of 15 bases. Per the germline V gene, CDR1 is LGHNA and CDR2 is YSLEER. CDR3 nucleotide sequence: TGCGCCAGCAGCCCCGTGGGGCAGCTACATGGCTACACCTTC. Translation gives CASSPVGQLHGYTF.

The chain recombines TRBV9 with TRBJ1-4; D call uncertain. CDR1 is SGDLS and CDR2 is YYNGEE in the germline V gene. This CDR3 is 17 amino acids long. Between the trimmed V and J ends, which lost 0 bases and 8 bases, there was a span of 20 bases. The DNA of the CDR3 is TGTGCCAGCAGCGTAGGTTCCTGGAATCGAGGAGGGGAAAAACTGTTTTTT. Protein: CASSVGSWNRGGEKLFF.

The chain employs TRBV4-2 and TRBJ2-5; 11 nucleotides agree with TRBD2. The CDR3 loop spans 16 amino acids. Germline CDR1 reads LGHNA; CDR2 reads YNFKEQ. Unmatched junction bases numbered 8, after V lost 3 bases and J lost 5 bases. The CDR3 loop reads CASSQGSGGVLETQYF. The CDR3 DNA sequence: TGTGCCAGCAGCCAGGGTAGCGGGGGGGTCCTGGAGACCCAGTACTTC.

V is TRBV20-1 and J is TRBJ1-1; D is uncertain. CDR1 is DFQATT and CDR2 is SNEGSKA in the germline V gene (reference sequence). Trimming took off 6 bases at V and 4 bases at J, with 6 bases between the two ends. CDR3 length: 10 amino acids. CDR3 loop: CSAQFTEAFF. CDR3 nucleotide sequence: TGCAGTGCCCAGTTCACTGAAGCTTTCTTT.

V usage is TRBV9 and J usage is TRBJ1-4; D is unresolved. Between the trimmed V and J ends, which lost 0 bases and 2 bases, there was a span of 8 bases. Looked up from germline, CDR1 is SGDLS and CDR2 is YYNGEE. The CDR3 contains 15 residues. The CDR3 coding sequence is TGTGCCAGCAGCGTAGGCCCTAGGACTAATGAAAAACTGTTTTTT. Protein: CASSVGPRTNEKLFF.